These T cell receptor beta chains were read from a single sample in a study of shared clonotypes between healthy human individuals. Produced via immunoSEQ multiplex PCR; TCRdb's table is partial and in-frame only. The sample shows roughly 400,000 clones, 90% to 97% of them seen only once. The source material was memory CD8+ T cells sorted from blood. These receptor sequences come from a man younger than 45 in good health. CDR3s include the opening cysteine and the closing phenylalanine or tryptophan. Fields, in order: D gene, clone size, V gene, J gene, CDR3 DNA, CDR3 protein. D genes are given only for firm matches. Not all rows give a size; the values are once, few, many and, for expanded clones, a class.

D: TRBD2
size: .
V: TRBV15
J: TRBJ2-1
DNA: TGTGCCACCAGCAGAGACAGACTAGCGGGCCTTGAGCAGTTCTTC
CDR3: CATSRDRLAGLEQFF

D: .
size: .
V: TRBV28
J: TRBJ2-3
DNA: TGTGCCAGCAGTTTATCGGGGGCAGATACGCAGTATTTT
CDR3: CASSLSGADTQYF

D: TRBD2
size: .
V: TRBV19
J: TRBJ2-3
DNA: TGTGCCAGTAGTAGATCCGGACTAGCGGGAGTAAAACCGGGAGATACGCAGTATTTT
CDR3: CASSRSGLAGVKPGDTQYF

D: .
size: .
V: TRBV10-3
J: TRBJ1-2
DNA: TGTGCCATCAGTGAGTTGGGACGGATCCTCTATGGCTACACCTTC
CDR3: CAISELGRILYGYTF

D: .
size: .
V: TRBV19
J: TRBJ1-1
DNA: TGTGCCAGTAGTCCAGGGCCGTCCTGGGGAGCTTTCTTT
CDR3: CASSPGPSWGAFF

D: TRBD1
size: .
V: TRBV6-5
J: TRBJ1-5
DNA: TGTGCCAGCAGTCTACAACCAGGGGGAAGTCAGCCCCAGCATTTT
CDR3: CASSLQPGGSQPQHF

D: .
size: .
V: TRBV5-1
J: TRBJ2-1
DNA: TGCGCCAGCAGCTTGAGTCTGGTGAATGAGCAGTTCTTC
CDR3: CASSLSLVNEQFF

D: .
size: once
V: TRBV28
J: TRBJ2-7
DNA: TGTGCCAGCTCTCCGATCAAGCGAGGGGAGCAGTACTTC
CDR3: CASSPIKRGEQYF

D: .
size: .
V: TRBV30
J: TRBJ1-4
DNA: TGTGCCTGGAGTGTATCAGGAGTTAATGAAAAACTGTTTTTT
CDR3: CAWSVSGVNEKLFF

D: TRBD1
size: .
V: TRBV5-1
J: TRBJ1-5
DNA: TGCGCCAGCAGCTTTACAGGGGGCAATCAGCCCCAGCATTTT
CDR3: CASSFTGGNQPQHF

D: .
size: .
V: TRBV9
J: TRBJ2-7
DNA: TGTGCCAGCAGTCGAGGACCCTACTACGAGCAGTACTTC
CDR3: CASSRGPYYEQYF

D: TRBD2
size: .
V: TRBV5-1
J: TRBJ2-7
DNA: TGCGCCAGCAGCTCGGGTAAACTAGCGGGAGGCTACGAGCAGTACTTC
CDR3: CASSSGKLAGGYEQYF